This TCR beta chain was observed in a study of cytomegalovirus exposure and HLA in healthy donors. Study findings and constraints: Presence/absence analyses treated sequencing depth as roughly uniform across donors. It was reported that TCR beta sequences correctly inferred the HLA-A and HLA-B alleles for most subjects.

Researchers ran the PCR with 60 Vbeta and 13 Jbeta primers. Here immunoSEQ multiplex PCR was the method, and the copy in TCRdb shows in-frame clones only, minus some. Among about 150,000 clones listed, nearly 80% were seen once. Unrecorded immune exposure was likely among donors, who were nominally healthy when sampled. Trimming removed 4 bases from V and 6 bases from J; junction bases left unmatched: 13. Germline V CDR1 and CDR2: SGHRS, YFSETQ. This CDR3 has 17 amino acids. Comment on this clone: The target antigen is unknown.

The gene calls are TRBV5-1 and TRBJ2-1, with TRBD2 matching 10 bases. The receptor comes from a male donor in good health and CMV-seronegative. The sequenced sample consisted of PBMCs. DNA for the CDR3: TGCGCCAGCAGCCTCCGGGCTAGCGGGGGACTGTCCAATGAGCAGTTCTTC. Its protein is CASSLRASGGLSNEQFF.